The subject of this entry is one T cell receptor beta chain. The antigen remains unidentified. cDNA came from roughly 0.53 to 1 ug RNA primed by random hexamers. MiXCR was run by TCRdb on the immunoSEQ multiplex PCR reads, yielding one entry per CDR3 protein. The top ten clones hold roughly 0.12% of a sample with over 150,000 distinct CDR3 sequences, roughly 95% of them seen once. The germline gives CDR1 GTSNPN, CDR2 SVGIG (reference sequence). The V end was cut by 4 bases, the J end by 2 bases, with 13 bases between. The CDR3 is 14 amino acids. The data derive from a study of CD8 T cells in Susac syndrome. Study results and caveats: The study admitted that it had a relatively small number of individuals in its TCR sequencing and HLA analysis.

Sequencing was done on a sample of CD4+ T cells from PBMCs. The chain is built from TRBV30 and TRBJ2-3; D not certain. The TCR comes from a human donor with Susac syndrome. The CDR3 region is CAWTRGSLTDTQYF. The DNA for the CDR3 is TGTGCCTGGACAAGAGGCTCCCTCACAGATACGCAGTATTTT.